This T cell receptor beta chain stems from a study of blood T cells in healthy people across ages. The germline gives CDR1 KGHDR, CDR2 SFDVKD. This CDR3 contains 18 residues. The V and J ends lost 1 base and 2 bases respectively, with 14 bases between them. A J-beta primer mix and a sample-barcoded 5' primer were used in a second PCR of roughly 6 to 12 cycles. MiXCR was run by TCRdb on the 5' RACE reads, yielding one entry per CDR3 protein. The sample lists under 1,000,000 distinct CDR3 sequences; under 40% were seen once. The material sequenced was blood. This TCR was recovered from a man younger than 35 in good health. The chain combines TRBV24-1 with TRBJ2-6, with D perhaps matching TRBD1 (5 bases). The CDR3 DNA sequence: TGTGCCACCAGTGATTTTGCAGGGTCTTCCCCTGGGGCCAACGTCCTGACTTTC. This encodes CATSDFAGSSPGANVLTF.